The present TCR beta chain was sequenced within a study of T cells in localized non-small cell lung cancer. The study's findings and limits: A single tumor region was sequenced, leaving heterogeneity possible. Density of T cells in blood, when higher, went with longer overall survival.

In germline, CDR1 is MNHNY, CDR2 SVGAGI (reference sequence). The CDR3 covers 14 residues. V was clipped by 2 bases and J by 10 bases, with 15 bases between them. TCRdb keeps only in-frame clones here, not all; method: immunoSEQ multiplex PCR. This table has approximately 30,000 clones, about 87% appearing once. Regarding this clone: Its target is not known.

This clonotype was obtained from a woman aged 18-49 years with stage I lung adenocarcinoma. The sequencing used peripheral blood, collected before any cancer treatment. This sequence joins TRBV6-6 and TRBJ2-1; the D gene is possibly TRBD1 (5 bases). Written as DNA, the CDR3 is TGTGCCAGCAGTTACCCCTATCAGGGCAGGGAGCAGTTCTTC. Encoded protein: CASSYPYQGREQFF.